The clone carrying this TCR beta chain showed up just a few times. TCRdb re-analysed the 5' RACE reads in MiXCR, keeping a single row per CDR3 protein. The repertoire holds about 68,000 distinct CDR3 sequences, with 16% as singletons. The data belong to a study of T-cell memory formation after mild COVID-19. The CDR3 covers 14 residues. V trimming: 11 bases; J trimming: 3 bases; junction bases outside the gene matches: 6. Germline CDR1 MNHNS, CDR2 SASEGT. Sequenced sample: PBMCs or a T cell subset sorted from them (not recorded which). This TCR came from an adult woman who had mild COVID-19 (a few samples of this study predate the infection). Cell type and time point are not known. This chain connects TRBV6-1 to TRBJ2-1, with 11 bases identical to TRBD2. CDR3 amino acids: CASDLAGGYNEQFF. The CDR3 bases are TGTGCCTCCGATCTAGCGGGGGGCTACAATGAGCAGTTCTTC.